This is a list of T cell receptor beta chains from one sample in a study of Ad26.COV2.S vaccination and SARS-CoV-2 variants. TCRdb's table, derived via immunoSEQ multiplex PCR, lists solely in-frame clones and lacks some. The data hold about 330,000 clones, with approximately 87% observed a single time. The sequenced sample was peripheral blood, obtained in a trial of Ad26.COV2.S vaccine versus placebo. Every receptor here comes from a person between 18 and 65 years old who received the Ad26.COV2.S COVID-19 vaccine or a placebo. The conserved cysteine and the conserved F or W are not part of the CDR3 here.

length	V	J	CDR3
12	TRBV6-5	TRBJ1-3	ATYTGTRGNTIY
15	TRBV19	TRBJ1-6	ASSSSGQGGYNSPLH
14	TRBV7-6	TRBJ2-2	ASSSHSQSNTGELF
9	TRBV6-5	TRBJ1-1	ASTENTEAF
14	TRBV5-5	TRBJ1-2	ASSLVLTGVGHGYT
15	TRBV4-1	TRBJ2-7	ASSQGEGDRRFYEQY
19	TRBV6-2/TRBV6-3	TRBJ2-3	ASSSLKTRAVGPYSTDTQY
12	TRBV6-5	TRBJ2-5	ASSYSRTGETQY
12	TRBV2	TRBJ2-7	ASSEAGFSYEQY
14	TRBV10-3	TRBJ1-2	AISEARLQFRGGYT
13	TRBV25-1	TRBJ1-1	ASSESPAGFTEAF
11	TRBV6-1	TRBJ1-2	ASSEERGDGYT
14	TRBV19	TRBJ1-4	ASSLRQGATNEKLF
13	TRBV27	TRBJ2-7	ASSLSADRNYEQY